These T cell receptor beta chains were read from a single sample in a study of T cells after yellow fever vaccination. TCRdb reanalysed the 5' RACE reads using MiXCR and keeps one entry per CDR3 protein. Here the sample spans 450,000 to 600,000 distinct CDR3 sequences, around an eighth being singletons. Sequences were derived from PBMCs, sampled on the day of the yellow fever booster vaccination. These receptor sequences come from a man younger than 45 who received the YFV17D yellow fever vaccine. The CDR3 runs from the conserved cysteine through the conserved F or W. D genes are given only for firm matches. Clone size is given for some rows only: seen once, a few or many times, or a class if the clone is expanded.

v_gene	d_gene	abundance	j_gene	CDR3nt	CDR3aa
TRBV12-3/TRBV12-4	.	few	TRBJ1-4	TGTGCCAGCAGTTTGCGCGCCGGGATACTGTTTTTT	CASSLRAGILFF
TRBV12-3/TRBV12-4	TRBD1	.	TRBJ1-2	TGTGCCAGCAGCGCCGGACAGGGAGTAGGCTACACCTTC	CASSAGQGVGYTF
TRBV29-1	TRBD1	many	TRBJ2-2	TGCAGCGTGGGGACAGGGGGTCGGACCGGGGAGCTGTTTTTT	CSVGTGGRTGELFF
TRBV12-3/TRBV12-4	.	many	TRBJ2-5	TGTGCCAGCAGTTCAGGGGACTCCTCGAAGACCCAGTACTTC	CASSSGDSSKTQYF
TRBV5-1	TRBD1	.	TRBJ2-3	TGCGCCAGCAGCTCCTTTCGCCAACGGACAGGGGTTCCAACAGATACGCAGTATTTT	CASSSFRQRTGVPTDTQYF
TRBV13	TRBD1	.	TRBJ2-7	TGTGCCAGCAGCAAACCAGGGGGTTCCTACGAGCAGTACTTC	CASSKPGGSYEQYF
TRBV12-3/TRBV12-4	.	few	TRBJ1-1	TGTGCCAGCAGTTTAGGGGGAGGGGTGGGCACTGAAGCTTTCTTT	CASSLGGGVGTEAFF
TRBV4-3	TRBD1	few	TRBJ2-7	TGCGCCAGCAGCCGAGACAGGGGGGGCGACGAGCAGTACTTC	CASSRDRGGDEQYF
TRBV27	.	few	TRBJ2-7	TGTGCCAGCAGTTTTTGGGGGGACCAGTCCTACGAGCAGTACTTC	CASSFWGDQSYEQYF
TRBV20-1	TRBD1	few	TRBJ1-2	TGCAGTGCTAGAGTGACCGGGACAGGGAGCCACTATGGCTACACCTTC	CSARVTGTGSHYGYTF
TRBV25-1	.	few	TRBJ2-7	TGTGCCAGCAACCGGAACGGGCACCTTTACGAGCAGTACTTC	CASNRNGHLYEQYF
TRBV24-1	.	few	TRBJ1-5	TGTGCCACCGATACAGGTGATAGCAATCAGCCCCAGCATTTT	CATDTGDSNQPQHF
TRBV11-3	TRBD2	few	TRBJ2-1	TGTGCCAGCAGCTTTAGCGGGAGAAAGCAGTTCTTC	CASSFSGRKQFF
TRBV5-8	.	few	TRBJ1-5	TGTGCCAGCAGCTTGGTAGGGGCGGGCAATCAGCCCCAGCATTTT	CASSLVGAGNQPQHF
TRBV6-5	.	.	TRBJ1-2	TGTGCCAGCAGTTACTCTGTGACACTCATAACTAACTATGGCTACACCTTC	CASSYSVTLITNYGYTF
TRBV5-1	.	few	TRBJ1-1	TGCGCCAGCAGGACAGAGTTGAACACTGAAGCTTTCTTT	CASRTELNTEAFF
TRBV4-3	.	many	TRBJ2-7	TGCGCCAGCAGCCAACCCGGGGAGGACGAGCAGTACTTC	CASSQPGEDEQYF
TRBV12-3/TRBV12-4	TRBD2	.	TRBJ2-4	TGTGCCAGCAGGCCGCTACTAGCGAACATTCAGTACTTC	CASRPLLANIQYF
TRBV7-9	.	many	TRBJ2-1	TGTGCCAGCAGCGCCAGGGGATCCTACAATGAGCAGTTCTTC	CASSARGSYNEQFF
TRBV20-1	.	.	TRBJ2-5	TGCAGTGCTAGAGATCCTAACCAAGAGACCCAGTACTTC	CSARDPNQETQYF
TRBV20-1	TRBD1	.	TRBJ1-5	TGCAGTACCTCACAGGGGGCCGGTCCGGCCAATCAGCCCCAGCATTTT	CSTSQGAGPANQPQHF
TRBV6-2/TRBV6-3	.	many	TRBJ1-1	TGTGCCAGCGTTGCGGTGTTTGAAGCTTTCTTT	CASVAVFEAFF
TRBV5-5	.	few	TRBJ1-4	TGTGCCAGCAGCTACGACAGGACTAATGAAAAACTGTTTTTT	CASSYDRTNEKLFF
TRBV20-1	.	.	TRBJ2-7	TGCAGTGCTGGGCGGAGCAAGAACGAGCAGTACTTC	CSAGRSKNEQYF
TRBV7-2	TRBD2	.	TRBJ2-4	TGTGCCAGCAGCCTAGCGGGAGGGGTACTAGCCAAAAACATTCAGTACTTC	CASSLAGGVLAKNIQYF
TRBV20-1	.	.	TRBJ1-3	TGCAGTGCCTCAGACTGGCATGGAAACACCATATATTTT	CSASDWHGNTIYF
TRBV28	.	few	TRBJ2-7	TGTGCCAGCCGGGACACCTCCTACGAGCAGTACTTC	CASRDTSYEQYF
TRBV27	.	few	TRBJ2-7	TGTGCCAGCAGCTCCCTCAGGGGAGAGACGGACGAGCAGTACTTC	CASSSLRGETDEQYF
TRBV20-1	.	.	TRBJ2-3	TGCAGTGCTAGGGAAACTAGCACAGATACGCAGTATTTT	CSARETSTDTQYF
TRBV15	TRBD1	.	TRBJ2-2	TGTGCCACCAGCAGCAGGGGGTCACTTCCCGGGGAGCTGTTTTTT	CATSSRGSLPGELFF
TRBV27	.	once	TRBJ2-3	TGTGCCAGCAGTTTTCTGCCAGATACAGATACGCAGTATTTT	CASSFLPDTDTQYF
TRBV4-3	.	.	TRBJ2-1	TGCGCCAGCAGCCCCTCCGCCGGGGCCGTGAATGAGCAGTTCTTC	CASSPSAGAVNEQFF
TRBV19	TRBD1	few	TRBJ2-1	TGTGCCAGTAGGGACAGGGCACTTGGAAATGAGCAGTTCTTC	CASRDRALGNEQFF
TRBV6-5	.	few	TRBJ1-6	TGTGCCAGCAGTTACGCGGGACGGCCAGGCAATTCACCCCTCCACTTT	CASSYAGRPGNSPLHF
TRBV28	.	.	TRBJ2-5	TGTGCCAGCAGTTTTAAAGCGGTGAGGAGAGAGACCCAGTACTTC	CASSFKAVRRETQYF
TRBV12-3/TRBV12-4	TRBD1	few	TRBJ1-2	TGTGCCAGCAGGCCTTCGGACAGGGGTTTCTATGGCTACACCTTC	CASRPSDRGFYGYTF
TRBV20-1	.	.	TRBJ2-1	TGCAGTGCCTTCGTCGGAGCCTCCAGTCAACAGTTCTTC	CSAFVGASSQQFF
TRBV7-9	TRBD2	.	TRBJ2-1	TGTGCCAGCAGCCTAGCGGGGTACCTTAATGAGCAGTTCTTC	CASSLAGYLNEQFF
TRBV20-1	.	.	TRBJ2-5	TGCAGTGCTCCGACAGACCAAGAGACCCAGTACTTC	CSAPTDQETQYF
TRBV7-2	TRBD1	few	TRBJ2-5	TGTGCCAGCAGCTTAGCCACCGTGACAGGGACGTACCAAGAGACCCAGTACTTC	CASSLATVTGTYQETQYF
TRBV20-1	TRBD2	few	TRBJ2-1	TGCAGTGCTAGAGACCTAAAGGGACTAGCGGGAGTGGGCGAGCAGTTCTTC	CSARDLKGLAGVGEQFF
TRBV5-1	.	.	TRBJ2-1	TGCGCCAGCAGCTTCGAGGGCGAAGGTAACAATGAGCAGTTCTTC	CASSFEGEGNNEQFF
TRBV27	.	.	TRBJ2-1	TGTGCCAGCAGTCCCGAACTAGGGACCTCCTACAATGAGCAGTTCTTC	CASSPELGTSYNEQFF
TRBV28	TRBD2	.	TRBJ2-7	TGTGCCAGCGGGTCCAACGGGGGACTAGTTGGCTACGAGCAGTACTTC	CASGSNGGLVGYEQYF
TRBV14	.	.	TRBJ2-3	TGTGCCAGCAGCCAAGGCCCCAATGTGCCAGATACGCAGTATTTT	CASSQGPNVPDTQYF
TRBV25-1	.	few	TRBJ1-2	TGTGCCAGCAGTGAAAACTTTGGCTACACCTTC	CASSENFGYTF
TRBV20-1	TRBD1	.	TRBJ1-5	TGCAGTGCCGGGACAGGGGATCAGCCCCAGCATTTT	CSAGTGDQPQHF
TRBV12-3/TRBV12-4	TRBD2	few	TRBJ2-1	TGTGCCAGCATGGAGGAAGCGGGAGGGCGTAGTGAGCAGTTCTTC	CASMEEAGGRSEQFF
TRBV20-1	TRBD2	few	TRBJ2-7	TGCAGTGCTAGAGATCTAGTGGCGGGAGCCTACGAGCAGTACTTC	CSARDLVAGAYEQYF
TRBV7-8	.	.	TRBJ2-1	TGTGCCAGCAGCTTAGCTAGGCTAGCTGGGAGCGATGAGCAGTTCTTC	CASSLARLAGSDEQFF
TRBV7-6	.	few	TRBJ2-4	TGTGCCAGCAGCTCTAGTGGGTGGGACATTCAGTACTTC	CASSSSGWDIQYF
TRBV6-1	TRBD1	.	TRBJ2-5	TGTGCCAGCAGCCGCTACCGGGACAGGGGGGAAAAAGAGACCCAGTACTTC	CASSRYRDRGEKETQYF
TRBV6-5	TRBD1	.	TRBJ1-2	TGTGCCAGCAGTTACGGAGTACAGGGGAACTATGGCTACACCTTC	CASSYGVQGNYGYTF
TRBV14	TRBD1	.	TRBJ1-4	TGTGCCAGCAGCCCAAGGCCCCGGACAGGGTACACTAATGAAAAACTGTTTTTT	CASSPRPRTGYTNEKLFF
TRBV27	TRBD2	.	TRBJ2-1	TGTGCCAGCAGTTCTACCCAGCGACCGGGAGGGCACAATGAGCAGTTCTTC	CASSSTQRPGGHNEQFF
TRBV5-1	.	.	TRBJ1-1	TGCGCCAGCAGCGATCCCACACGGGGCCTTGAAGCTTTCTTT	CASSDPTRGLEAFF
TRBV18	.	.	TRBJ2-3	TGTGCCAGCTCACCCCTAGCGGGACAGGGGACAGATACGCAGTATTTT	CASSPLAGQGTDTQYF
TRBV5-6	TRBD1	few	TRBJ2-4	TGTGCCAGCAGCATGGGACAGGGAGGAAACATTCAGTACTTC	CASSMGQGGNIQYF
TRBV12-3/TRBV12-4	.	.	TRBJ1-2	TGTGCCAGCAGTAAACCTGGGACGAGCGAGGCGGGCTACACCTTC	CASSKPGTSEAGYTF